These T cell receptor beta chains were read from a single sample in a study of shared clonotypes between healthy human individuals. Assay used: immunoSEQ multiplex PCR; TCRdb lists only in-frame clones, some missing. Of roughly 1,100,000 clones listed, about three quarters are singletons. Sequenced input: memory CD4+ T cells sorted from blood. Receptors originate from a man younger than 35 in good health. CDR3s include the opening cysteine and the closing phenylalanine or tryptophan.

v_call: TRBV7-2
j_call: TRBJ2-7
cdr3_aa: CASSLTSYEQYF

v_call: TRBV18
j_call: TRBJ2-2
cdr3_aa: CASSPPVVTGELFF

v_call: TRBV5-8
j_call: TRBJ2-2
cdr3_aa: CASSTWTGINTGELFF

v_call: TRBV7-2
j_call: TRBJ1-2
cdr3_aa: CASSPSTVPFGYGYTF

v_call: TRBV4-3
j_call: TRBJ1-5
cdr3_aa: CASSQDWTGGGSQPQHF

v_call: TRBV11-2
j_call: TRBJ1-1
cdr3_aa: CASSRLQGAMEAFF

v_call: TRBV5-5
j_call: TRBJ2-7
cdr3_aa: CASSVDPSGSRSYEQYF

v_call: TRBV5-5
j_call: TRBJ2-1
cdr3_aa: CASSFVAGGRNNEQFF

v_call: TRBV2
j_call: TRBJ2-1
cdr3_aa: CASRAVGEQFF

v_call: TRBV11-2
j_call: TRBJ2-3
cdr3_aa: CASKGGAQAPGTQYF

v_call: TRBV5-4
j_call: TRBJ2-1
cdr3_aa: CASSLRADNEQFF

v_call: TRBV18
j_call: TRBJ1-1
cdr3_aa: CASSPRQVKNTEAFF

v_call: TRBV21-1
j_call: TRBJ2-7
cdr3_aa: CASSHRTGCDDEQYF

v_call: TRBV6-5
j_call: TRBJ1-1
cdr3_aa: CASSQRDRGIPEAFF

v_call: TRBV5-5
j_call: TRBJ1-2
cdr3_aa: CASSVQPLQGGNYGYTF

v_call: TRBV11-2
j_call: TRBJ2-7
cdr3_aa: CASRDSGYEQYF

v_call: TRBV29-1
j_call: TRBJ1-2
cdr3_aa: CSVAEGAGGYTF

v_call: TRBV4-1
j_call: TRBJ1-4
cdr3_aa: CASSQEDRGRGKLFF

v_call: TRBV14
j_call: TRBJ1-2
cdr3_aa: CASSQPSGGADGYTF

v_call: TRBV6-1
j_call: TRBJ1-5
cdr3_aa: CASSAGADQPQHF

v_call: TRBV7-6
j_call: TRBJ2-7
cdr3_aa: CASSNNRVSSYEQYF

v_call: TRBV5-1
j_call: TRBJ1-1
cdr3_aa: CASSLGRTGPTEAFF

v_call: TRBV7-9
j_call: TRBJ1-2
cdr3_aa: CATREQGDRTNYGYTF

v_call: TRBV10-3
j_call: TRBJ1-5
cdr3_aa: CAISEQQGTNQPQHF

v_call: TRBV5-4
j_call: TRBJ1-1
cdr3_aa: CASSFVDRDTEAFF

v_call: TRBV28
j_call: TRBJ2-3
cdr3_aa: CASSTYRGTDTQYF

v_call: TRBV5-4
j_call: TRBJ2-5
cdr3_aa: CASSLGGNQETQYF